These T cell receptor beta chains were read from a single sample in a study of control samples from healthy donors and cancer patients. Sequencing used immunoSEQ multiplex PCR; TCRdb keeps in-frame clones, though not all of them. The sample contains about 140,000 clones, approximately 92% of which appear only once. Specimen: blood. These receptors came from a man aged 30-40 years in good health. CDR3s include the opening cysteine and the closing phenylalanine or tryptophan. Each record gives: clone size, J gene, D gene, V gene, CDR3 protein, CDR3 DNA. The D gene is left open where the match is weak. The size field is filled for only some rows; it gives once, few, many or a size class.

clone_size: .
j_call: TRBJ2-2
d_call: .
v_call: TRBV9
cdr3_aa: CASSLRRTGELFF
cdr3_nt: TGTGCCAGCAGCCTAAGACGGACCGGGGAGCTGTTTTTT

clone_size: few
j_call: TRBJ1-2
d_call: TRBD1
v_call: TRBV6-6
cdr3_aa: CASRDRGAGGYTF
cdr3_nt: TGTGCCAGCAGAGACAGGGGTGCCGGTGGCTACACCTTC

clone_size: .
j_call: TRBJ1-6
d_call: .
v_call: TRBV19
cdr3_aa: CASSAVRNSPLHF
cdr3_nt: TGTGCCAGTAGTGCGGTCCGTAATTCACCCCTCCACTTT

clone_size: .
j_call: TRBJ1-5
d_call: TRBD1
v_call: TRBV19
cdr3_aa: CASSAGQGRGYQPQHF
cdr3_nt: TGTGCCAGTAGTGCGGGACAGGGGAGAGGGTATCAGCCCCAGCATTTT

clone_size: .
j_call: TRBJ2-2
d_call: .
v_call: TRBV6-5
cdr3_aa: CASSYAGDAGELFF
cdr3_nt: TGTGCCAGCAGTTACGCAGGGGACGCCGGGGAGCTGTTTTTT

clone_size: .
j_call: TRBJ1-6
d_call: .
v_call: TRBV6-5
cdr3_aa: CASRLTRSNSPLHF
cdr3_nt: TGTGCCAGCAGACTGACAAGATCAAATTCACCCCTCCACTTT

clone_size: .
j_call: TRBJ2-6
d_call: TRBD1
v_call: TRBV12-5
cdr3_aa: CASGLVLSGTVSHGANVLTF
cdr3_nt: TGTGCTAGTGGTTTGGTACTTTCCGGGACAGTGAGTCATGGGGCCAACGTCCTGACTTTC

clone_size: once
j_call: TRBJ1-2
d_call: .
v_call: TRBV19
cdr3_aa: CASSISLRAVYTF
cdr3_nt: TGTGCCAGTAGTATATCCCTGCGGGCAGTCTACACCTTC

clone_size: .
j_call: TRBJ2-2
d_call: TRBD1
v_call: TRBV6-5
cdr3_aa: CASNQDRGPTGELFF
cdr3_nt: TGTGCCAGCAATCAGGACAGGGGACCGACCGGGGAGCTGTTTTTT

clone_size: .
j_call: TRBJ2-7
d_call: .
v_call: TRBV14
cdr3_aa: CASSLESEQYF
cdr3_nt: TGTGCCAGCAGCCTTGAGAGCGAGCAGTACTTC

clone_size: .
j_call: TRBJ2-7
d_call: .
v_call: TRBV3-1/TRBV3-2
cdr3_aa: CASSQGSGEYEQYF
cdr3_nt: TGTGCCAGCAGCCAAGGTTCAGGAGAGTACGAGCAGTACTTC

clone_size: .
j_call: TRBJ1-5
d_call: TRBD1
v_call: TRBV12-5
cdr3_aa: CASVEGQQPQHF
cdr3_nt: TGTGCTAGTGTAGAGGGACAGCAGCCCCAGCATTTT

clone_size: .
j_call: TRBJ2-3
d_call: .
v_call: TRBV14
cdr3_aa: CASSGFSDTQYF
cdr3_nt: TGTGCCAGCAGCGGATTCTCAGATACGCAGTATTTT

clone_size: .
j_call: TRBJ2-3
d_call: .
v_call: TRBV27
cdr3_aa: CASSFKGGPLARSTDTQYF
cdr3_nt: TGTGCCAGCAGTTTCAAGGGGGGGCCCTTGGCGCGAAGCACAGATACGCAGTATTTT

clone_size: .
j_call: TRBJ1-2
d_call: TRBD1
v_call: TRBV19
cdr3_aa: CASTLGTAAPEYTF
cdr3_nt: TGTGCCAGTACCTTGGGGACAGCGGCCCCGGAGTACACCTTC

clone_size: once
j_call: TRBJ2-1
d_call: .
v_call: TRBV5-5
cdr3_aa: CASSPWTGDEQFF
cdr3_nt: TGTGCCAGCAGCCCCTGGACCGGAGATGAGCAGTTCTTC

clone_size: .
j_call: TRBJ2-7
d_call: .
v_call: TRBV7-8
cdr3_aa: CASSLALGVSLPHEQYF
cdr3_nt: TGTGCCAGCAGCTTAGCTCTTGGAGTCTCCCTTCCCCACGAGCAGTACTTC

clone_size: .
j_call: TRBJ1-5
d_call: .
v_call: TRBV19
cdr3_aa: CASSIDPISNQPQHF
cdr3_nt: TGTGCCAGTAGTATAGATCCCATTAGCAATCAGCCCCAGCATTTT

clone_size: .
j_call: TRBJ2-4
d_call: .
v_call: TRBV19
cdr3_aa: CASSIAWTLAKNIQYF
cdr3_nt: TGTGCCAGTAGTATAGCCTGGACACTAGCCAAAAACATTCAGTACTTC

clone_size: once
j_call: TRBJ2-3
d_call: .
v_call: TRBV10-3
cdr3_aa: CAISEAVGLADTQYF
cdr3_nt: TGTGCCATCAGTGAGGCGGTGGGGTTGGCAGATACGCAGTATTTT

clone_size: .
j_call: TRBJ2-7
d_call: TRBD2
v_call: TRBV6-6
cdr3_aa: CASSPPGGRITYEQYF
cdr3_nt: TGTGCCAGCAGTCCCCCTGGCGGGAGAATCACCTACGAGCAGTACTTC

clone_size: .
j_call: TRBJ1-3
d_call: .
v_call: TRBV18
cdr3_aa: CASSLKTGSGNTIYF
cdr3_nt: TGTGCCAGCTCACTAAAGACAGGCTCTGGAAACACCATATATTTT

clone_size: .
j_call: TRBJ2-3
d_call: TRBD2
v_call: TRBV2
cdr3_aa: CASSEAYRASGATDTQYF
cdr3_nt: TGTGCCAGCAGTGAAGCGTATCGGGCTAGCGGGGCCACAGATACGCAGTATTTT

clone_size: .
j_call: TRBJ2-3
d_call: TRBD2
v_call: TRBV25-1
cdr3_aa: CASSSGVLTDTQYF
cdr3_nt: TGTGCCAGCAGTAGCGGGGTCCTCACAGATACGCAGTATTTT

clone_size: .
j_call: TRBJ2-6
d_call: .
v_call: TRBV28
cdr3_aa: CASSLNRAGSGANVLTF
cdr3_nt: TGTGCCAGCAGTTTAAACAGGGCAGGCTCTGGGGCCAACGTCCTGACTTTC

clone_size: .
j_call: TRBJ1-5
d_call: TRBD1
v_call: TRBV2
cdr3_aa: CASSPRDSENQPQHF
cdr3_nt: TGTGCCAGCAGCCCCCGGGACAGCGAGAATCAGCCCCAGCATTTT

clone_size: .
j_call: TRBJ1-1
d_call: TRBD1
v_call: TRBV24-1
cdr3_aa: CATSDSGTGSTEAFF
cdr3_nt: TGTGCCACCAGTGATTCGGGGACAGGGAGCACTGAAGCTTTCTTT

clone_size: .
j_call: TRBJ1-1
d_call: .
v_call: TRBV29-1
cdr3_aa: CSVDPTGLGTEAFF
cdr3_nt: TGCAGCGTTGACCCCACAGGGTTGGGCACTGAAGCTTTCTTT

clone_size: .
j_call: TRBJ1-5
d_call: .
v_call: TRBV10-3
cdr3_aa: CAISDREGFQPQHF
cdr3_nt: TGTGCCATCAGTGATAGGGAAGGGTTCCAGCCCCAGCATTTT

clone_size: .
j_call: TRBJ1-2
d_call: TRBD1
v_call: TRBV6-4
cdr3_aa: CASSDDEQGTYGYTF
cdr3_nt: TGTGCCAGCAGTGACGACGAACAGGGGACCTATGGCTACACCTTC

clone_size: .
j_call: TRBJ2-1
d_call: .
v_call: TRBV19
cdr3_aa: CASSTHINEQFF
cdr3_nt: TGTGCCAGTAGTACGCACATAAATGAGCAGTTCTTC

clone_size: .
j_call: TRBJ1-1
d_call: TRBD1
v_call: TRBV6-5
cdr3_aa: CASSYSGTGNTEAFF
cdr3_nt: TGTGCCAGCAGTTACAGCGGGACAGGGAACACTGAAGCTTTCTTT

clone_size: .
j_call: TRBJ2-1
d_call: .
v_call: TRBV11-2
cdr3_aa: CASSQAGAAYNEQFF
cdr3_nt: TGTGCCAGCAGCCAGGCCGGGGCCGCCTACAATGAGCAGTTCTTC

clone_size: .
j_call: TRBJ1-2
d_call: TRBD1
v_call: TRBV6-5
cdr3_aa: CASRSQGADGYTF
cdr3_nt: TGTGCCAGCAGATCCCAGGGGGCAGATGGCTACACCTTC

clone_size: .
j_call: TRBJ1-5
d_call: TRBD1
v_call: TRBV18
cdr3_aa: CASSRDRGGDQPQHF
cdr3_nt: TGTGCCAGCTCTCGGGACAGGGGAGGCGATCAGCCCCAGCATTTT